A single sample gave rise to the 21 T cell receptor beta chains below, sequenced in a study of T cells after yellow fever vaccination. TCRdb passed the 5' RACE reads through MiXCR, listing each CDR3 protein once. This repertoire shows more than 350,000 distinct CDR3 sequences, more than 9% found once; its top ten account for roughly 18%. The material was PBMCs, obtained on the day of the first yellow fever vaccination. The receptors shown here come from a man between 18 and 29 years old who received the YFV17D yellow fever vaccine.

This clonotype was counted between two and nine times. CDR3 nucleotide sequence: TGCAGCGTTGAAGTTTCGCGGGGGGCGGACACCGGGGAGCTGTTTTTT. Its protein product is CSVEVSRGADTGELFF. V gene TRBV29-1 combines with J gene TRBJ2-2; TRBD2 matches at 8 bases. V trimming: 1 base; J trimming: 3 bases; junction bases outside the gene matches: 7. CDR1 and CDR2 (germline): SQVTM, ANQGSEA. This CDR3 comprises 16 residues.

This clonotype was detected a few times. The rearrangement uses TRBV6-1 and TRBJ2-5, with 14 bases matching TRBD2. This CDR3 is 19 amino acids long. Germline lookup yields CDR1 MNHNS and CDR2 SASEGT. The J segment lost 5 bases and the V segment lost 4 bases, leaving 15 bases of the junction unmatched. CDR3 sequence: CASSAKRLAGGYSRETQYF. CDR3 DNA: TGTGCCAGCAGTGCGAAAAGACTAGCGGGGGGGTATTCCAGGGAGACCCAGTACTTC.

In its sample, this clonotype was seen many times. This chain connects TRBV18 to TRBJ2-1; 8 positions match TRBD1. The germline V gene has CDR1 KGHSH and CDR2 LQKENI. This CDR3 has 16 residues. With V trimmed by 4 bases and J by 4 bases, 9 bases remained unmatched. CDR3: CASSLNQGAKYNEQFF. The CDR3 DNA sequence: TGTGCCAGCTCACTTAATCAGGGGGCGAAGTACAATGAGCAGTTCTTC.

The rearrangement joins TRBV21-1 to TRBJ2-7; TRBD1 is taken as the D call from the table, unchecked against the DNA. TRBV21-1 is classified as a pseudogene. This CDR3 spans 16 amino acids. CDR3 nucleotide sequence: TGTACCAGCAGCAAAGAACGCGACAGGGGGACCTACGAGCAGTACTTC. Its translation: CTSSKERDRGTYEQYF.

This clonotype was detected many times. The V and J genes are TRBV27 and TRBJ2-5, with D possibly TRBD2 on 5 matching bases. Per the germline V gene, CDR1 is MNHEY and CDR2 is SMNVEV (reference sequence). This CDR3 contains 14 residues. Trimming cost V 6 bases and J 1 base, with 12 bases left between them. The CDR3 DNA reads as TGTGCCAGCAGCCTTAGCGAGACCCAAGAGACCCAGTACTTC. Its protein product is CASSLSETQETQYF.

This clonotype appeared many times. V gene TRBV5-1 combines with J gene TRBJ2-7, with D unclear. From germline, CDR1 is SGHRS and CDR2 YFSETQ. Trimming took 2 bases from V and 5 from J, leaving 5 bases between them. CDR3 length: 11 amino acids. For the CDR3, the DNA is TGCGCCAGCAGCTTTGACAACGAGCAGTACTTC. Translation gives CASSFDNEQYF.

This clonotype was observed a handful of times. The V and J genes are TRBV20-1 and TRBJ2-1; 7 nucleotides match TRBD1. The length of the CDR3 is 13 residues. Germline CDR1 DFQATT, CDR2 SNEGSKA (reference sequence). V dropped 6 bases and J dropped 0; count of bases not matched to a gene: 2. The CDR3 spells CSAGQASYNEQFF. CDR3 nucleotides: TGCAGTGCCGGACAGGCCTCCTACAATGAGCAGTTCTTC.

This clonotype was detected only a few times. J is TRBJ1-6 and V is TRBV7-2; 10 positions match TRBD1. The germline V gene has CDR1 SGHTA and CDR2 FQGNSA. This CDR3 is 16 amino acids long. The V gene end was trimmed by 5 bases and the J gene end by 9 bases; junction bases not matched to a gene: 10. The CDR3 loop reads CASSPRAGTGASPLHF. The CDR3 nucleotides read TGTGCCAGCAGCCCAAGGGCCGGGACAGGGGCTTCACCCCTCCACTTT.

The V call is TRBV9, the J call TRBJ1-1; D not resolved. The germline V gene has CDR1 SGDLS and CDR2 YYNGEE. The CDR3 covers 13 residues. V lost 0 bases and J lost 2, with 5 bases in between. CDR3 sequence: CASSVDYNTEAFF. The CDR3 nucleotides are TGTGCCAGCAGCGTAGACTACAACACTGAAGCTTTCTTT.

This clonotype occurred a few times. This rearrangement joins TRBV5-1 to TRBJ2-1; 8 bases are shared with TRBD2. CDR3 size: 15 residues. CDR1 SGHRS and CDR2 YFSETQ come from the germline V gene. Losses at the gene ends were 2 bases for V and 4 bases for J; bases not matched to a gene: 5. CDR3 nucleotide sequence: TGCGCCAGCAGCTTAGGTAGCGGGGTGTACAATGAGCAGTTCTTC. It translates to CASSLGSGVYNEQFF.

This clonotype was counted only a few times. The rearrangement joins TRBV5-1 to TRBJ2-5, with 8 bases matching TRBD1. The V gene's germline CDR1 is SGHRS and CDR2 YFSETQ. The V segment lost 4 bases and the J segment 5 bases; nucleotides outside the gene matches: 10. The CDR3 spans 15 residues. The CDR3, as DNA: TGCGCCAGCAGCCTGACAGTCACAGGGGGGGAGACCCAGTACTTC. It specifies CASSLTVTGGETQYF.

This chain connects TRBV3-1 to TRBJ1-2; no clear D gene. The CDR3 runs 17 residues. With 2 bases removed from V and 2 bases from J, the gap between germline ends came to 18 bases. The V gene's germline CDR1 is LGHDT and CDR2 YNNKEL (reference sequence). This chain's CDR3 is CASSQKSTGYANYGYTF. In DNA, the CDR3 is TGTGCCAGCAGCCAAAAAAGCACGGGATACGCGAACTATGGCTACACCTTC.

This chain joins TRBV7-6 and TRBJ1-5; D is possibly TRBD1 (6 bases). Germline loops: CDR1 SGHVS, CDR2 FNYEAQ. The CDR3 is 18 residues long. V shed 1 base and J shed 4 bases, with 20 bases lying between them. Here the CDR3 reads CASSLDPGARTLNQPQHF. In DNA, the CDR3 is TGTGCCAGCAGCTTAGACCCAGGGGCCCGAACCTTAAATCAGCCCCAGCATTTT.

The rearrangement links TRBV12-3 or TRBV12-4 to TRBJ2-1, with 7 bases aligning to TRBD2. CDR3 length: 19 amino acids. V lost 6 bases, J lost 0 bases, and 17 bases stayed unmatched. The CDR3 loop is CASRPGGWRLANSYNEQFF. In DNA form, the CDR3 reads TGTGCCAGCAGACCCGGGGGGTGGAGATTAGCGAACTCCTACAATGAGCAGTTCTTC.

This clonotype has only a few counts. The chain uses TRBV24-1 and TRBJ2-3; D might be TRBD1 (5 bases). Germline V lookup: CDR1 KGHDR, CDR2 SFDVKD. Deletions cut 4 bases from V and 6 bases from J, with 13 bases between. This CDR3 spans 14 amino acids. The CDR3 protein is CATSEKGPGDTQYF. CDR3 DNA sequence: TGTGCCACCAGTGAAAAGGGGCCCGGGGATACGCAGTATTTT.

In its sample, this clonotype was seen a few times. CDR3 amino acids: CASSSSPGGAAYNEQFF. The CDR3 DNA reads TGTGCCAGCAGCTCATCCCCAGGGGGCGCAGCCTACAATGAGCAGTTCTTC. V gene TRBV7-2 combines with J gene TRBJ2-1, with 8 bases fitting TRBD1. Germline V lookup: CDR1 SGHTA, CDR2 FQGNSA. This CDR3 has 17 residues. J was trimmed by 2 bases and V by 4 bases; bases with no gene match: 10.

CDR3 sequence: CASSLTAMNTEAFF. For the CDR3, the DNA is TGTGCCAGCAGCCTGACAGCGATGAACACTGAAGCTTTCTTT. The chain employs TRBV6-1 and TRBJ1-1; perhaps TRBD1 as D (5 bases). Deletions cut 6 bases from V and 0 bases from J, with 11 bases between. Germline-derived CDR1 and CDR2 are MNHNS and SASEGT. The CDR3 extends over 14 amino acids.

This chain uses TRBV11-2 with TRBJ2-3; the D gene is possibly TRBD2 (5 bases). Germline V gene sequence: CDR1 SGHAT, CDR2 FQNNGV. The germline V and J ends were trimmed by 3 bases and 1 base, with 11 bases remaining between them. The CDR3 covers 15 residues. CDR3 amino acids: CASSLVGEGTDTQYF. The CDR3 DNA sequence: TGTGCCAGCAGCTTGGTGGGAGAGGGCACAGATACGCAGTATTTT.

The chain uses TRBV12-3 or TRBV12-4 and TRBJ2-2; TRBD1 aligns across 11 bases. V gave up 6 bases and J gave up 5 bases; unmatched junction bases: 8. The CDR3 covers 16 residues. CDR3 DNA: TGTGCCAGCAGATCAACCGGGACAGGGGGAACCGGGGAGCTGTTTTTT. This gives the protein CASRSTGTGGTGELFF.

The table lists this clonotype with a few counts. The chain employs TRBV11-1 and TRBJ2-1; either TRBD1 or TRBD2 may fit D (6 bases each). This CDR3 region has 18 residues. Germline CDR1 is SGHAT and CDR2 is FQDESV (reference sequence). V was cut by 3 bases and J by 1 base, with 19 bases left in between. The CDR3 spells CASSLNRESGLSYNEQFF. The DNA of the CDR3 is TGTGCCAGCAGCTTGAACAGGGAATCGGGACTTTCCTACAATGAGCAGTTCTTC.

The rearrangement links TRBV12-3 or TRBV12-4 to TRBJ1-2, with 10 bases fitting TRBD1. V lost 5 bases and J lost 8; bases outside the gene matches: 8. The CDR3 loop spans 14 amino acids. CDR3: CASSAPGQGYGYTF. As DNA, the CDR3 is TGTGCCAGCAGTGCTCCGGGACAGGGGTACGGCTACACCTTC.